A selection of T cell receptor beta chains follows, all from one sample in a study of vaccination and CD4 T cells after COVID-19. These receptors' targets are unknown. Using its own MiXCR run on the PCR reads, TCRdb lists one record per CDR3 protein. The data hold fewer than 5,500 distinct CDR3 sequences, with 35% to 50% observed a single time. Material for sequencing was CD4+ T cells from blood, cultured in vitro. The receptors stem from a human donor who had recovered from COVID-19. Both conserved end residues are part of each CDR3. D genes are given only for firm matches. Clone size is not always given. Where it is, it says once, few, many or a class for expanded clones.

clone size	V gene	J gene	D gene	CDR3 DNA	CDR3 protein
few	TRBV11-3	TRBJ1-2	-	TGTGCCAGCAGCTTGATTGAGCCAGATAAACCGGATGGCTACACCTTC	CASSLIEPDKPDGYTF
few	TRBV20-1	TRBJ1-2	-	TGCAGTGCGAGCAGGGCGCGGGAGTATGGCTACACCTTC	CSASRAREYGYTF
-	TRBV2	TRBJ2-5	-	TGTGCCAGCAGTAGGGAGCGACAAGAGACCCAGTACTTC	CASSRERQETQYF
-	TRBV19	TRBJ1-5	-	TGTGCCAGTAGTACCAGACAGGACCATCAGCCCCAGCATTTT	CASSTRQDHQPQHF
-	TRBV18	TRBJ2-2	-	TGTGCCAGCTCTCAACAGGCGCCGGGCAACACCGGGGAGCTGTTTTTT	CASSQQAPGNTGELFF
once	TRBV2	TRBJ2-2	-	TGTGCCAGCAGTGGAGACAGGCTGGACACCGGGGAGCTGTTTTTT	CASSGDRLDTGELFF
-	TRBV11-3	TRBJ1-6	-	TGTGCCAGCAGCATTTGGACAGATTCACCCCTCCACTTT	CASSIWTDSPLHF
few	TRBV6-1	TRBJ2-2	TRBD1	TGTGCCAGCACGGCGGAACAGGGGGACACCGGGGAGCTGTTTTTT	CASTAEQGDTGELFF
-	TRBV19	TRBJ1-1	-	TGTGCCAGTAGTATAGGAGTGCTGAACACTGAAGCTTTCTTT	CASSIGVLNTEAFF
few	TRBV20-1	TRBJ1-6	-	TGCAGTGCTAGAGTGACGGGAAATTCACCCCTCCACTTT	CSARVTGNSPLHF
few	TRBV10-3	TRBJ1-6	TRBD1	TGTGCCATCAGAGACAGGGACGGTTCACCCCTCCACTTT	CAIRDRDGSPLHF
-	TRBV25-1	TRBJ1-1	-	TGTGCCAGCAGTGAGCTTGGGGGGAACACTGAAGCTTTCTTT	CASSELGGNTEAFF
few	TRBV9	TRBJ2-3	TRBD2	TGTGCCAGCAGCGTAGGACTAGCGGGGGACTCTAGCACAGATACGCAGTATTTT	CASSVGLAGDSSTDTQYF
few	TRBV6-4	TRBJ2-3	TRBD2	TGTGCCAGCAGCCCGGGACTACACACAGATACGCAGTATTTT	CASSPGLHTDTQYF
-	TRBV7-8	TRBJ1-4	TRBD1	TGTGCCAGCAGCCCCGAAGACTGGACAGGGGGCCGGGAAAAACTGTTTTTT	CASSPEDWTGGREKLFF
-	TRBV6-1	TRBJ2-3	-	TGTGCCAGCAGCCTACTAGATATCACAGATACGCAGTATTTT	CASSLLDITDTQYF
few	TRBV5-1	TRBJ2-5	TRBD2	TGCGCCAGCAGCTTGATAGCGGGGGTACAAGAGACCCAGTACTTC	CASSLIAGVQETQYF
-	TRBV11-3	TRBJ2-5	-	TGTGCCAGCAGCCAAACGCAAGAGACCCAGTACTTC	CASSQTQETQYF
-	TRBV18	TRBJ2-3	-	TGTGCCAGCTTGACCGGGACAATTAGCACAGATACGCAGTATTTT	CASLTGTISTDTQYF
-	TRBV7-3	TRBJ1-2	TRBD1	TGTGCCAGCAGCCCCGGGACAGGGGGCGGCTATGGCTACACCTTC	CASSPGTGGGYGYTF